This TCR beta chain emerged from a study of CD8+ T cells in alopecia areata. Study overall: Tofacitinib was taken orally by treated patients, and the dose was 5 to 10 mg twice daily.

Researchers gathered lesional scalp punch biopsies and peripheral blood from patients with alopecia areata. Sorting of PBMCs yielded the CD4+ and CD8+ T cells. Investigators isolated RNA and reverse transcribed it into cDNA to act as the sequencing template. Sequencing was performed with immunoSEQ multiplex PCR; in TCRdb, only in-frame clones are kept and a portion is missing. The sample consists of more than 200,000 clones, about two thirds of them appearing once. V gave up 5 bases and J gave up 1 base, with 11 bases separating them. CDR3 size: 13 residues. Germline loops: CDR1 GTSNPN, CDR2 SVGIG (reference sequence). This clone was detected only once.

The material was CD4+ T cells sorted from blood, obtained at week 0. This sequence joins TRBV30 and TRBJ1-1; D ambiguous. This receptor was obtained from a human donor with alopecia areata. CDR3 amino acids: CAWVVDPNTEAFF. CDR3 sequence (DNA): TGTGCCTGGGTGGTGGATCCGAACACTGAAGCTTTCTTT.